These 27 T cell receptor beta chains were all obtained from the same sample, sequenced in a study of CD8+CD57+ T cells in acquired aplastic anemia. The sequenced patients had an expansion of CD8+CD57+ cells seen by flow cytometry. Genomic DNA served as template for TCR beta VDJ and CDR3 profiling. TCRdb processed the reads anew with MiXCR; each CDR3 protein has one entry. The sample has around 120,000 distinct CDR3 sequences, 40% seen once. The sample taken for sequencing was sorted CD4+, CD8+, or CD8+CD57+ T cells (not recorded which) from PBMCs. The source of these receptors is a human donor with aplastic anemia.

This clonotype was observed at least ten times. The J gene is TRBJ2-7, the V gene TRBV29-1; weak D call: TRBD2 (6 bases). CDR1 and CDR2 (germline): SQVTM, ANQGSEA. V dropped 7 bases and J dropped 6 bases, with 13 bases sitting between them. The CDR3 loop spans 11 amino acids. DNA for the CDR3: TGCAGCGCCGGGCGGGGTAGCGAGCAGTACTTC. Amino acids: CSAGRGSEQYF.

This clonotype has more than one count but fewer than ten. A much bigger clone sits one base away, suggesting this may be a read error. This CDR3 is CASSQDRGEQYF. The CDR3 nucleotides are TGTGCCAGCAGCCAAGACAGGGGAGAGCAGTACTTC. The rearrangement links TRBV5-4 to TRBJ2-7, with TRBD1 identical over 8 bases. J gave up 7 bases and V 4 bases, and 4 bases lay outside the gene matches. The CDR3 totals 12 residues. Germline CDR1 SGHNT, CDR2 YYREEE (reference sequence).

In this sample, this clonotype turned up a few times. The chain couples TRBV3-1 to TRBJ2-3; TRBD1 agrees at 9 bases. CDR3 length: 16 residues. Germline lookup yields CDR1 LGHDT and CDR2 YNNKEL (reference sequence). V was clipped by 4 bases and J by 2 bases; unmatched bases: 7. As DNA, the CDR3 is TGTGCCAGCAGCCTAGTGGGACAGGGACTCACAGATACGCAGTATTTT. This gives the protein CASSLVGQGLTDTQYF.

This clonotype was seen at least ten times. This sequence joins TRBV6-2 or TRBV6-3 and TRBJ1-2; 11 bases align to TRBD1. The V gene end was trimmed by 7 bases and the J gene end by 4 bases; junction bases not matched to a gene: 8. From germline, CDR1 is MNHEY and CDR2 SVGEGT. The CDR3 has 15 amino acids. CDR3 sequence reads: CASNKDRGRVYGYTF. The CDR3 DNA follows: TGTGCCAGCAATAAGGACAGGGGGCGAGTCTATGGCTACACCTTC.

As regards this clonotype: One base away lies a much larger clone, so this may be a sequencing read error. The V gene is TRBV28, the J gene TRBJ1-2; D gene uncertain. The CDR3 runs to 12 residues. Germline CDR1 reads MDHEN; CDR2 reads SYDVKM. Trimming left V 3 bases short and J 5 bases short, with 7 bases between. The CDR3 spells CASSLGAYGYTF. The CDR3 DNA reads as TGTGCCAGCAGTTTGGGCGCGTATGGCTACACCTTC.

This clonotype is a singleton in its sample. Since a much larger clone is just one base distant, this may be a read error. The chain uses TRBV2 and TRBJ1-3; 12 nucleotides align to TRBD1. Germline V gene sequence: CDR1 SNHLY, CDR2 FYNNEI. The CDR3 loop spans 19 amino acids. CDR3: CASSDPRDRGLSSGNTIHF. The CDR3 DNA reads TGTGCCAGCAGTGATCCCCGGGACAGGGGGCTCTCTAGTGGAAACACCATACATTTT.

V gene TRBV29-1 combines with J gene TRBJ2-5; 12 bases line up with TRBD2. J lost 4 bases, V lost 8 bases, and 2 bases had no gene match. The CDR3 covers 12 residues. Per germline, CDR1 SQVTM and CDR2 ANQGSEA. The CDR3 sequence: CSTSGRRETQYF. As DNA, the CDR3 is TGCAGCACTAGCGGGAGGAGAGAGACCCAGTACTTC.

V is TRBV2 and J is TRBJ2-7; no firm D call. From germline, CDR1 is SNHLY and CDR2 FYNNEI. CDR3 length: 13 amino acids. The V end was cut by 1 base, the J end by 0 bases, with 4 bases between. CDR3 DNA: TGTGCCAGCAGTGAAGGAGCCTCCTACGAGCAGTACTTC. It codes for CASSEGASYEQYF. The entire variable domain, with the rest obtained from reference TRBV2 and TRBJ2-7, is as follows: EPEVTQTPSHQVTQMGQEVILRCVPISNHLYFYWYRQILGQKVEFLVSFYNNEISEKSEIFDDQFSVERPDGSNFTLKIRSTKLEDSAMYFCASSEGASYEQYFGPGTRLTVT.

This clonotype was seen many times. This chain uses TRBV19 with TRBJ1-2; no firm D call. Germline V gives CDR1 LNHDA, CDR2 SQIVND (reference sequence). Trimming removed 1 base at V and 2 bases at J, with 8 bases between. This CDR3 has 14 amino acids. The CDR3 DNA is TGTGCCAGTAGTATAGCTGGGGTGAACTATGGCTACACCTTC. Translation gives CASSIAGVNYGYTF.

The chain carries TRBV15 and TRBJ2-7; tentative D call: TRBD2 (6 bases). The CDR3 consists of 15 residues. The V and J ends lost 4 bases and 0 bases respectively, with 13 bases between them. Per germline, CDR1 LNHNV and CDR2 YYDKDF (reference sequence). CDR3 loop: CATSIGGTLSYEQYF. CDR3 DNA sequence: TGTGCCACCAGCATAGGCGGGACTCTCTCCTACGAGCAGTACTTC. The entire variable domain, with the rest obtained from reference TRBV15 and TRBJ2-7, is as follows: DAMVIQNPRYQVTQFGKPVTLSCSQTLNHNVMYWYQQKSSQAPKLLFHYYDKDFNNEADTPDNFQSRRPNTSFCFLDIRSPGLGDTAMYLCATSIGGTLSYEQYFGPGTRLTVT.

This clonotype came up a few times. The chain links TRBV9 to TRBJ1-2; D remains ambiguous. Trimming stripped 4 bases from V and 3 bases from J, with 19 bases between. CDR1 is SGDLS and CDR2 is YYNGEE in the germline V gene. The CDR3 has 16 residues. This chain's CDR3 is CASSQEGQGFDYGYTF. For the CDR3, the DNA is TGTGCCAGCAGCCAAGAAGGTCAAGGGTTTGACTATGGCTACACCTTC.

This clonotype was seen a single time. A read error may be the cause here, since a much bigger clone is one base away. This is likely a read error, given that the CDR3 carries no conserved phenylalanine or tryptophan at its end. This rearrangement joins TRBV20-1 to TRBJ1-1; D perhaps matches TRBD1 (6 bases). Per germline, CDR1 DFQATT and CDR2 SNEGSKA (reference sequence). Trimming removed 6 bases from V and 1 base from J, with 15 bases in between. CDR3 length: 14 residues. In DNA form, the CDR3 reads TGCAGTGCCCCCTGGGGGGCCTCGAACACTGAAGCTTTCCTT. Protein sequence: CSAPWGASNTEAFL.

This clonotype was counted ten times or more. This chain connects TRBV2 to TRBJ2-7, with a weak D call TRBD2 (7 bases). CDR3 length: 13 residues. In germline, CDR1 is SNHLY, CDR2 FYNNEI. V gave up 8 bases and J gave up 9 bases, with 20 bases separating them. In DNA form, the CDR3 reads TGTGCCAGCTCACTCCAAGGGGGGGGGTTGCAGTACTTC. This gives the protein CASSLQGGGLQYF.

In DNA form, the CDR3 reads TGTGCCATCAGTGAGGGCAGGGGGAACCTTGGCTACACCTTC. Amino acid sequence: CAISEGRGNLGYTF. The J gene is TRBJ1-2, the V gene TRBV10-3; the match to TRBD1 covers 7 bases. The CDR3 covers 14 residues. V dropped 2 bases and J dropped 7; count of bases not matched to a gene: 7. Germline V gives CDR1 ENHRY, CDR2 SYGVKD.

The V and J genes are TRBV5-4 and TRBJ1-2, with D unresolved. The CDR3 contains 14 residues. Between the trimmed V and J ends, which lost 0 bases and 0 bases, there was a span of 6 bases. Germline V lookup: CDR1 SGHNT, CDR2 YYREEE (reference sequence). The CDR3 reads CASSLDTANYGYTF. The CDR3 DNA is TGTGCCAGCAGCTTGGACACCGCTAACTATGGCTACACCTTC.

This clonotype was observed a few times. The chain carries TRBV7-2 and TRBJ2-2, with a weak D call TRBD1 (5 bases). Trimming shortened V by 3 bases and J by 9 bases, and 17 bases separated the two germline ends. Germline-derived CDR1 and CDR2 are SGHTA and FQGNSA. The CDR3 has 15 amino acids. The CDR3: CASSFGQGRARELFF. CDR3 bases: TGTGCCAGCAGCTTCGGGCAGGGTAGGGCCAGGGAGCTGTTTTTT.

The chain employs TRBV28 and TRBJ2-4; D call uncertain. Germline lookup yields CDR1 MDHEN and CDR2 SYDVKM. Trimming pared 8 bases from V and 3 bases from J, leaving 8 bases between. The CDR3 has 12 residues. As DNA, the CDR3 is TGTGCCAGCGGGATGGACAAAAACATTCAGTACTTC. Encoded protein: CASGMDKNIQYF.

Turning to this clonotype: A read error may explain this, as a much larger clone is one base away. This rearrangement joins TRBV19 to TRBJ2-7, with 7 bases that match TRBD2. This CDR3 spans 12 amino acids. CDR1 is LNHDA and CDR2 is SQIVND in the germline V gene (reference sequence). Losses at the gene ends were 8 bases for V and 2 bases for J; bases not matched to a gene: 3. In DNA, the CDR3 is TGTGCCAGTGGGGGGGGGGCCTACGAGCAGTACTTC. Translating it yields CASGGGAYEQYF.

This clonotype was detected many times. The chain combines TRBV20-1 with TRBJ1-1; 8 nucleotides line up with TRBD1. Germline V gene sequence: CDR1 DFQATT, CDR2 SNEGSKA (reference sequence). Germline trimming cut 0 bases from V and 2 bases from J; bases unmatched to any gene: 5. The CDR3 length is 15 residues. The CDR3 protein is CSARDRQGANTEAFF. The CDR3 region has the DNA TGCAGTGCTAGAGATCGGCAGGGGGCCAACACTGAAGCTTTCTTT.

V and J are TRBV15 and TRBJ1-2; 7 nucleotides agree with TRBD1. The CDR3 spans 14 residues. CDR1 LNHNV and CDR2 YYDKDF come from the germline V gene (reference sequence). Trimming cost V 1 base and J 6 bases; bases outside gene matches: 5. Here the CDR3 reads CATSRVDRVDGYTF. The CDR3 DNA sequence: TGTGCCACCAGCAGAGTAGACAGGGTGGATGGCTACACCTTC.

This chain connects TRBV20-1 to TRBJ2-2, with 10 bases fitting TRBD2. The CDR3 sequence is 16 residues long. Trimming cost V 0 bases and J 3 bases; bases outside gene matches: 4. Germline CDR1 and CDR2: DFQATT and SNEGSKA (reference sequence). CDR3 coding DNA: TGCAGTGCTAGAGAGGAGCGGGGGGGAGACACCGGGGAGCTGTTTTTT. Translation gives CSAREERGGDTGELFF.

This rearrangement joins TRBV28 to TRBJ1-2; D not certain. The CDR3 totals 15 residues. From germline, CDR1 is MDHEN and CDR2 SYDVKM. Trimming left V 8 bases short and J 7 bases short, with 23 bases between. The CDR3 loop reads CASRGGESGEIGYTF. CDR3 DNA sequence: TGTGCCAGCCGCGGTGGAGAATCGGGAGAGATTGGCTACACCTTC.

This clonotype was observed at least ten times. This rearrangement joins TRBV29-1 to TRBJ1-1; the D gene is possibly TRBD1 (5 bases). The V gene's germline CDR1 is SQVTM and CDR2 ANQGSEA. The CDR3 length is 15 residues. V was trimmed by 3 bases and J by 0 bases, leaving 14 bases between them. CDR3 in amino acids: CSVDRRVGVNTEAFF. The CDR3 DNA sequence: TGCAGCGTTGATAGGAGGGTGGGGGTGAACACTGAAGCTTTCTTT.

This chain links TRBV3-1 with TRBJ2-5, with TRBD2 matching 13 bases. The CDR3 is 17 amino acids. Per the germline V gene, CDR1 is LGHDT and CDR2 is YNNKEL (reference sequence). J gave up 5 bases and V 6 bases, and 12 bases lay outside the gene matches. The CDR3 DNA is TGTGCCAGCAGTAAGACTAGCGGGGGGCGGGGGCTTGAGACCCAGTACTTC. Its translation is CASSKTSGGRGLETQYF.

This clonotype was found many times. The rearrangement links TRBV2 to TRBJ1-5; D remains unclear. The germline gives CDR1 SNHLY, CDR2 FYNNEI. V shed 4 bases and J shed 3 bases, with 10 bases lying between them. The CDR3 consists of 14 residues. CDR3 loop: CASSVRAFNQPQHF. In DNA form, the CDR3 reads TGTGCCAGCAGTGTCCGGGCCTTCAATCAGCCCCAGCATTTT.

This clonotype was detected many times. The CDR3 DNA reads TGCAGCGTTGAAAAGAGCCTAATGGGTGGCTACACCTTC. This codes for CSVEKSLMGGYTF. The genes are TRBV29-1 and TRBJ1-2; unclear D gene. V dropped 2 bases and J dropped 7 bases, with 14 bases sitting between them. CDR1 and CDR2 (germline): SQVTM, ANQGSEA. The CDR3 runs to 13 residues.

In the case of this clonotype: The junction and the germline gene differ at one end; a read error may be behind it. The chain has TRBV15 and TRBJ1-2; D uncertain. This CDR3 is 12 amino acids long. Germline-derived CDR1 and CDR2 are LNHNV and YYDKDF (reference sequence). The DNA for the CDR3 is TGTGCTACCATTAAAAGGACCTATGGCTACACCTTC. It yields the protein CATIKRTYGYTF.